One sample yielded the 10 T cell receptor beta chains listed below, sequenced in a study of identical twins. TCRdb reprocessed the 5' RACE reads with MiXCR, giving one entry per CDR3 protein. This sample has 700,000 or so distinct CDR3 sequences, with 8.6% found just once. Another study also made use of these data, one on yellow fever vaccine responses in identical twins.

The sequenced sample was PBMCs. The receptors were gathered from a woman aged 18-29 years in good health.

This clonotype has a handful of counts. The V call is TRBV12-3 or TRBV12-4, the J call TRBJ2-1, with D tentatively TRBD2 (6 bases). Trimming removed 6 bases at V and 5 bases at J, with 14 bases between. The CDR3 sequence is 14 residues long. CDR3 sequence (DNA): TGTGCCAGCAGCGCTAGCGTGAGAGACAATGAGCAGTTCTTC. Residues: CASSASVRDNEQFF.

This clonotype was seen repeatedly, ten times or more. The chain links TRBV7-2 to TRBJ2-7; D unclear. The germline V gene has CDR1 SGHTA and CDR2 FQGNSA. V dropped 5 bases and J dropped 3 bases, with 5 bases sitting between them. CDR3 length: 11 amino acids. In DNA, the CDR3 is TGTGCCAGCAGCCAATACTACGAGCAGTACTTC. It specifies CASSQYYEQYF.

The genes are TRBV7-9 and TRBJ2-7; 8 nucleotides line up with TRBD1. Trimming removed 4 bases from V and 0 bases from J; junction bases left unmatched: 8. Germline V gives CDR1 SEHNR, CDR2 FQNEAQ (reference sequence). CDR3 length: 16 amino acids. The CDR3 bases are TGTGCCAGCAGCTCGAGAAGGACAGGGCTCTCCTACGAGCAGTACTTC. Its protein product is CASSSRRTGLSYEQYF.

This clonotype was observed a few times. The CDR3 here is CASRASGGGFEQFF. In DNA form, the CDR3 reads TGTGCCAGCAGAGCGAGCGGGGGAGGATTTGAGCAGTTCTTC. V usage is TRBV2 and J usage is TRBJ2-1; 8 nucleotides line up with TRBD2. After removal of 6 bases from V and 9 bases from J, the junction contained 10 bases not matched to a gene. The CDR3 extends over 14 amino acids. From germline, CDR1 is SNHLY and CDR2 FYNNEI.

V and J are TRBV11-2 and TRBJ2-2, with D possibly TRBD2 on 5 matching bases. Trimming pared 5 bases from V and 2 bases from J, leaving 9 bases between. This CDR3 has 14 residues. CDR1 is SGHAT, CDR2 FQNNGV, per germline. Here the CDR3 DNA reads TGTGCCAGCAGCCGAGGGAGTAACACCGGGGAGCTGTTTTTT. Encoded protein: CASSRGSNTGELFF.

The table lists this clonotype with many counts. The CDR3 region is CASSLIRLADTQYF. CDR3 nucleotides: TGCGCCAGCAGCTTGATCCGGTTGGCAGATACGCAGTATTTT. The J gene is TRBJ2-3, the V gene TRBV5-1, with unresolved D. V was trimmed by 1 base and J by 4 bases, leaving 10 bases between them. Looked up from germline, CDR1 is SGHRS and CDR2 is YFSETQ. The CDR3 has 14 residues.

The sample holds many counts of this clonotype. The rearrangement joins TRBV29-1 to TRBJ2-1, with a possible D match to TRBD2 (5 bases). V lost 2 bases, J lost 6 bases, and 11 bases lay in between. CDR1 is SQVTM, CDR2 ANQGSEA, per germline. The CDR3 is 13 amino acids. The DNA for the CDR3 is TGCAGCGTTGAACGTCGGGAACCCAATGAGCAGTTCTTC. It is translated as CSVERREPNEQFF.

CDR3 amino acids: CASSPLRGSEYNEQFF. Here the CDR3 DNA reads TGTGCCAGCAGCCCCCTGCGCGGGAGTGAGTATAATGAGCAGTTCTTC. The V and J genes are TRBV11-2 and TRBJ2-1, with TRBD2 identical over 7 bases. The CDR3 totals 16 residues. Germline CDR1 is SGHAT and CDR2 is FQNNGV. V lost 5 bases, J lost 7 bases, and 14 bases stayed unmatched.

The chain links TRBV6-5 to TRBJ2-7; D not resolved. Germline V gene lookup returns CDR1 MNHEY and CDR2 SVGAGI. The V and J ends lost 10 bases and 7 bases respectively, with 17 bases between them. There are 12 residues in the CDR3. The CDR3 loop is CATHPGTGEQYF. The CDR3 DNA sequence: TGTGCCACCCATCCGGGCACTGGGGAGCAGTACTTC.

The chain couples TRBV7-2 to TRBJ2-3; no reliable D call. V was pared by 3 bases and J by 5 bases, with 12 bases between. CDR1 and CDR2 from the germline V gene are SGHTA and FQGNSA. This CDR3 region has 14 residues. This CDR3 is CASSLDRLRDTQYF. In DNA, the CDR3 is TGTGCCAGCAGCTTGGATCGCCTCAGAGATACGCAGTATTTT.